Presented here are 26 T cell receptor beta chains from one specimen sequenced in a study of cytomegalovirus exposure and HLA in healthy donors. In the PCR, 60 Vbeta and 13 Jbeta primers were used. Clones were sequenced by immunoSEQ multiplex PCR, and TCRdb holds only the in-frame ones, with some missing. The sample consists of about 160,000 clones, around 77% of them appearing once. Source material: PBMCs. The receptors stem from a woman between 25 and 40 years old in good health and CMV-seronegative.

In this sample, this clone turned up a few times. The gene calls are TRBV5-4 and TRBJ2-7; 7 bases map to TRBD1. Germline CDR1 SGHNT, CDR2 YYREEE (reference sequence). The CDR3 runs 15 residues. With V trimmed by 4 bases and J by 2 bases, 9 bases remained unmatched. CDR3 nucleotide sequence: TGTGCCAGCAGCCCCAAGGACAGGTCAACCTACGAGCAGTACTTC. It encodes CASSPKDRSTYEQYF.

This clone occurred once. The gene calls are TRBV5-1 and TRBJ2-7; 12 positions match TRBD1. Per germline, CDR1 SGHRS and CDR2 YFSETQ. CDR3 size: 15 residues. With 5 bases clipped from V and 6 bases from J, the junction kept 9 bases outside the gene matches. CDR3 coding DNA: TGCGCCAGCAGTCCCTTTGGGACAGGGGGCGGCGAGCAGTACTTC. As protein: CASSPFGTGGGEQYF.

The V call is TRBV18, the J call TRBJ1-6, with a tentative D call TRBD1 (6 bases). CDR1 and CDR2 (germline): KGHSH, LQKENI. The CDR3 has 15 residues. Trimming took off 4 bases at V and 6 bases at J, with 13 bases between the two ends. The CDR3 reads CASSLNRVGNSPLHF. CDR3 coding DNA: TGTGCCAGCTCACTTAACAGGGTCGGTAATTCACCCCTCCACTTT.

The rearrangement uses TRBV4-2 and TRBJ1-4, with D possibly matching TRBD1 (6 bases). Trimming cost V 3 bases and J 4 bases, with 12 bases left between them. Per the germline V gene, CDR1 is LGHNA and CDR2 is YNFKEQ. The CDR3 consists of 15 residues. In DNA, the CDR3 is TGTGCCAGCAGCCAGGGCGGACAGCTTAATGAAAAACTGTTTTTT. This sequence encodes CASSQGGQLNEKLFF.

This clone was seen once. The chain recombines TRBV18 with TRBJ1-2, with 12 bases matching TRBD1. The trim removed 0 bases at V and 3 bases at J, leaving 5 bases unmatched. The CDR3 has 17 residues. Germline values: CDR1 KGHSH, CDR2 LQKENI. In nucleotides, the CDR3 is TGTGCCAGCTCACCACCGTCTGGGACAGGGGGCGACTATGGCTACACCTTC. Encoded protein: CASSPPSGTGGDYGYTF.

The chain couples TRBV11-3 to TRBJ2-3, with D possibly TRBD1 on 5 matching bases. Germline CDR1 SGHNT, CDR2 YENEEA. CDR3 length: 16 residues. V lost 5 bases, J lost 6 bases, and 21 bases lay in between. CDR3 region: CASSVTGVLGSDTQYF. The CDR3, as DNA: TGTGCCAGCAGCGTTACAGGTGTTCTCGGTTCGGATACGCAGTATTTT.

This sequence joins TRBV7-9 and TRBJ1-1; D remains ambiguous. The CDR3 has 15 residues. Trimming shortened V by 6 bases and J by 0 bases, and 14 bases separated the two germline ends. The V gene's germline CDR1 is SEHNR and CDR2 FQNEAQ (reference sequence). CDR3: CASSNPEGLNTEAFF. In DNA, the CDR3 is TGTGCCAGCAGTAACCCGGAGGGCCTGAACACTGAAGCTTTCTTT.

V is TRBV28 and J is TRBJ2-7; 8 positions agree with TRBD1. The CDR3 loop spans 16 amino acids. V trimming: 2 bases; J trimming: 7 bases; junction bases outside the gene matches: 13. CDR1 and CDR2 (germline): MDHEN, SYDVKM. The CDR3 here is CASSLIGGDRRLEQYF. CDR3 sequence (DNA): TGTGCCAGCAGTTTAATTGGTGGGGACAGGAGACTAGAGCAGTACTTC.

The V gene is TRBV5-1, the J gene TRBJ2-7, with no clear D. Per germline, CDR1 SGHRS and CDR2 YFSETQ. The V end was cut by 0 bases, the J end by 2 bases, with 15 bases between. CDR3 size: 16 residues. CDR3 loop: CASSLVQQQSPYEQYF. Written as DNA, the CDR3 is TGCGCCAGCAGCTTGGTACAGCAGCAAAGCCCCTACGAGCAGTACTTC.

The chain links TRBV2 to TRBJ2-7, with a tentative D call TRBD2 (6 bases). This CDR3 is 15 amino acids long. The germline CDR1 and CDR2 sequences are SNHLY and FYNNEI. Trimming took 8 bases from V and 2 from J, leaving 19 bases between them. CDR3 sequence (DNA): TGTGCCAGCCGTGCATTTGGTGGGGGGACCTACGAGCAGTACTTC. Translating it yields CASRAFGGGTYEQYF.

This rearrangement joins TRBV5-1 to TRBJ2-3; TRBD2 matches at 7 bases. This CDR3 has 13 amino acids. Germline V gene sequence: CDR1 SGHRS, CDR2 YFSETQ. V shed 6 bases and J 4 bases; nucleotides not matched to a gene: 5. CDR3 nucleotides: TGCGCCAGCAACCTGGCGGGGGCAGATACGCAGTATTTT. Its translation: CASNLAGADTQYF.

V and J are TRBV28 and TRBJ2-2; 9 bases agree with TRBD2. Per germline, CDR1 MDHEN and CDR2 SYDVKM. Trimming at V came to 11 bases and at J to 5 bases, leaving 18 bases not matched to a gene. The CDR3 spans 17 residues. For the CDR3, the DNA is TGTGCCGCCCTGAGGCCCAGCGGGGGGCGCGGGACCGGGGAGCTGTTTTTT. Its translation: CAALRPSGGRGTGELFF.

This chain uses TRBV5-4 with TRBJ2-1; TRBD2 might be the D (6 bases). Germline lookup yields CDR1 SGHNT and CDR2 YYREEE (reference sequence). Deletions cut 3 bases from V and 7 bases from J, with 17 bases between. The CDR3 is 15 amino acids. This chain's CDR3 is CASSSLVERGNEQFF. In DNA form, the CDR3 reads TGTGCCAGCAGCTCTTTGGTGGAACGGGGGAATGAGCAGTTCTTC.

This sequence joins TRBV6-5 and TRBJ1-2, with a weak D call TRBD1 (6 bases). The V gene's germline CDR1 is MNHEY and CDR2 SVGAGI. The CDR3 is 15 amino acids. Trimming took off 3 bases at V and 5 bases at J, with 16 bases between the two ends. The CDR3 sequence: CASSYVTGLVYGYTF. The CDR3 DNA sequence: TGTGCCAGCAGTTATGTTACAGGGCTCGTGTATGGCTACACCTTC.

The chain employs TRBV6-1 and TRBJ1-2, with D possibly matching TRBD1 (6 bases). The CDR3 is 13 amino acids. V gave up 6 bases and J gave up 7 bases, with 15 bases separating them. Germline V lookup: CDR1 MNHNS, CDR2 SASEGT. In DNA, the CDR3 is TGTGCCAGCAGAAACAGGGAACCCGGTGGCTACACCTTC. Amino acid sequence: CASRNREPGGYTF.

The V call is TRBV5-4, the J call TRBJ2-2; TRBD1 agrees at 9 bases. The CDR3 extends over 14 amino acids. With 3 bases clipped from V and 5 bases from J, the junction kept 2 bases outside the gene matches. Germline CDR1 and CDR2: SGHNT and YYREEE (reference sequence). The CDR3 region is CASSWTGETGELFF. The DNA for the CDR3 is TGTGCCAGCAGCTGGACAGGGGAGACCGGGGAGCTGTTTTTT. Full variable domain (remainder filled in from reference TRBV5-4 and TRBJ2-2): ETGVTQSPTHLIKTRGQQVTLRCSSQSGHNTVSWYQQALGQGPQFIFQYYREEENGRGNFPPRFSGLQFPNYSSELNVNALELDDSALYLCASSWTGETGELFFGEGSRLTVL.

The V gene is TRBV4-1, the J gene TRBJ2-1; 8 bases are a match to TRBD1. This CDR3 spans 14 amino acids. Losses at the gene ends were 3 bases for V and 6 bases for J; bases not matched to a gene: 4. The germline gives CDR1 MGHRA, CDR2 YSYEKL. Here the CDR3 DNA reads TGCGCCAGCAGCCATCCCGGGACAGGCAATGAGCAGTTCTTC. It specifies CASSHPGTGNEQFF.

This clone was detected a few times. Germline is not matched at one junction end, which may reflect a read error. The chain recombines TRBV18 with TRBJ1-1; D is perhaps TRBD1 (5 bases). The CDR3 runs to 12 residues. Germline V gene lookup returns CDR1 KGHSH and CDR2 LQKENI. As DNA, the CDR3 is TGTGCCAGCTCACCCGGAGGGGTGGGGGGGATCTTT. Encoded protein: CASSPGGVGGIF.

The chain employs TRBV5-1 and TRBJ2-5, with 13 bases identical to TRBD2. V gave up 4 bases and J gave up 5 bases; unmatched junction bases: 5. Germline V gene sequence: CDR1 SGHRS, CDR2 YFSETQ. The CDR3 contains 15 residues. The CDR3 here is CASSTLGLAGETQYF. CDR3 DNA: TGCGCCAGCAGCACATTGGGACTAGCGGGGGAGACCCAGTACTTC.

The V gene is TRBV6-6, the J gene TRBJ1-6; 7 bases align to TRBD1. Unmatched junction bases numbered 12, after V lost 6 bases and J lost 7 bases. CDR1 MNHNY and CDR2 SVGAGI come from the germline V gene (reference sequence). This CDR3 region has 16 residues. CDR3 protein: CASRHKRTGLNSPLHF. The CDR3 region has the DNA TGTGCCAGCAGACATAAACGGACAGGTTTAAATTCACCCCTCCACTTT.

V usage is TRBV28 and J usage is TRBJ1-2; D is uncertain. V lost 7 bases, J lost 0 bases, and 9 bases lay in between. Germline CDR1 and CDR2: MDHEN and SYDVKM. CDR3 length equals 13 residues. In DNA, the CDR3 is TGTGCCAGCACCCCGGTAGCTAACTATGGCTACACCTTC. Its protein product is CASTPVANYGYTF.

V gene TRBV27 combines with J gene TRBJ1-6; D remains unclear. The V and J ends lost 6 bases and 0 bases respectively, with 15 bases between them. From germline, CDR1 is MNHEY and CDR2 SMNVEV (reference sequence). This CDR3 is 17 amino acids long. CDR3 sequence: CASSTTIRGSYNSPLHF. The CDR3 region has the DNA TGTGCCAGCAGCACAACAATTCGGGGCTCCTATAATTCACCCCTCCACTTT.

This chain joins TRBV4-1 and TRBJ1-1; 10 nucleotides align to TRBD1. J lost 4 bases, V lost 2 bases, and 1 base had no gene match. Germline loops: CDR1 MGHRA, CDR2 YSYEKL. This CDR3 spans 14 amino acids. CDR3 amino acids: CASSQWTGGTEAFF. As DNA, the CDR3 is TGCGCCAGCAGCCAATGGACAGGGGGCACTGAAGCTTTCTTT.

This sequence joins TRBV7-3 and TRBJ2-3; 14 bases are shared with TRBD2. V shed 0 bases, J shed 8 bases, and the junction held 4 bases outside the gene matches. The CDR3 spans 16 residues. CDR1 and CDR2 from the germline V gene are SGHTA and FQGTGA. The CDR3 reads CASSLTTSGGAGTQYF. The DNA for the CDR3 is TGTGCCAGCAGCTTAACGACTAGCGGGGGGGCGGGTACGCAGTATTTT.

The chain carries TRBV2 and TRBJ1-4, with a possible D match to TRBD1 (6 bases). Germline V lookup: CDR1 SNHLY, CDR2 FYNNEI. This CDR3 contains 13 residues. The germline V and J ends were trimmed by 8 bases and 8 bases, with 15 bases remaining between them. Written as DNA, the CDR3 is TGTGCCAGCCGTAGGAGAGGGGGAGAAAAACTGTTTTTT. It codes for CASRRRGGEKLFF.

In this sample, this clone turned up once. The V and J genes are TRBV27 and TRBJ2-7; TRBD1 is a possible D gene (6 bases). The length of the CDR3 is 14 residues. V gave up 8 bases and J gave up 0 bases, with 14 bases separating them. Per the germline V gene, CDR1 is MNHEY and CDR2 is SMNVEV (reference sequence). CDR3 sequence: CASPYLDSSYEQYF. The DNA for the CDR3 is TGTGCCAGCCCTTACCTGGACAGCTCCTACGAGCAGTACTTC.